The entry below describes one T cell receptor (beta chain). The sample originates from a study of control samples from healthy donors and cancer patients. Data came from immunoSEQ multiplex PCR; TCRdb stores just in-frame clones and leaves some out. Among 150,000 to 200,000 clones listed, approximately 93% were seen once. The V gene's germline CDR1 is LNHNV and CDR2 YYDKDF (reference sequence). The length of the CDR3 is 17 residues. V was cut by 0 bases and J by 0 bases, with 15 bases left in between. Sequenced sample: blood. The origin of this receptor is a woman between 40 and 55 years old in good health. The chain combines TRBV15 with TRBJ2-7; D may correspond to TRBD1 or TRBD2 (5 bases each). The CDR3 reads CATSRDLGEGFSYEQYF. Here the CDR3 DNA reads TGTGCCACCAGCAGAGATTTGGGCGAGGGGTTCTCCTACGAGCAGTACTTC.